Presented here are 3 T cell receptor beta chains from one specimen sequenced in a study of shared clonotypes between healthy human individuals. Profiling relied on immunoSEQ multiplex PCR, and the TCRdb table lists in-frame clones only, not all of them. In the table there are roughly 1 million clones, around 76% of which are singletons. The sample comprised memory CD4+ T cells sorted from blood. Sample subset: CD45RA-negative fraction. All receptors come from a man between 18 and 29 years old in good health.

The chain is built from TRBV18 and TRBJ2-3, with unresolved D. The CDR3 contains 16 residues. The germline V gene has CDR1 KGHSH and CDR2 LQKENI. Between the trimmed V and J ends, which lost 0 bases and 0 bases, there was a span of 10 bases. CDR3 in amino acids: CASSPPAQTSTDTQYF. CDR3 in DNA: TGTGCCAGCTCACCACCGGCGCAAACTAGCACAGATACGCAGTATTTT.

The genes are TRBV5-4 and TRBJ2-5; 7 nucleotides agree with TRBD2. With 2 bases clipped from V and 4 bases from J, the junction kept 8 bases outside the gene matches. CDR3 length: 15 amino acids. Per the germline V gene, CDR1 is SGHNT and CDR2 is YYREEE (reference sequence). The CDR3 sequence is CASSLPAGETETQYF. The CDR3 coding sequence is TGTGCCAGCAGCTTACCCGCGGGAGAAACAGAGACCCAGTACTTC.

This clone was detected only a few times. V usage is TRBV18 and J usage is TRBJ1-1; possible D gene TRBD1, 5 bases. The V end lost 0 bases, the J end lost 4 bases, and 12 bases lay between the germline ends. The CDR3 spans 15 residues. Germline-derived CDR1 and CDR2 are KGHSH and LQKENI. This chain's CDR3 is CASSPPTGESTEAFF. The CDR3, as DNA: TGTGCCAGCTCACCACCGACGGGGGAGAGCACTGAAGCTTTCTTT.